This is a list of T cell receptor beta chains from one sample in a study of blood T cell repertoires in COVID-19. This table comes from immunoSEQ multiplex PCR, and its TCRdb copy is limited to in-frame clones, with some not included. The sample carries some 230,000 clones, almost 85% recorded once. The sequencing sample was made of PBMCs or T cells enriched from blood (not recorded which). The receptors come from a man between 40 and 49 years old who had recovered from COVID-19. CDR3s include the opening cysteine and the closing phenylalanine or tryptophan. A D gene is named only where the DNA matches it firmly. Size is omitted from some rows. Given values are once, few, many or a class for expanded clones.

cdr3_aa	cdr3_nt	v_call	j_call	clone_size	d_call
CASRGKGAAKNIQYF	TGTGCCAGTAGGGGCAAGGGGGCAGCCAAAAACATTCAGTACTTC	TRBV19	TRBJ2-4	.	TRBD1
CASSLVASGRETQYF	TGTGCCAGCAGCTTGGTGGCTAGCGGGAGAGAGACCCAGTACTTC	TRBV5-6	TRBJ2-5	few	TRBD2
CASSYRRDEQFF	TGTGCCAGCAGTTATCGAAGAGATGAGCAGTTCTTC	TRBV28	TRBJ2-1	.	.
CASSQRGSRGEQFF	TGTGCCAGCAGCCAGAGAGGTTCTAGGGGTGAGCAGTTCTTC	TRBV14	TRBJ2-1	.	.
CASSRRDRGLRSSGANVLTF	TGTGCCAGCAGCCGCCGGGACAGGGGGCTTAGAAGCTCTGGGGCCAACGTCCTGACTTTC	TRBV6-2/TRBV6-3	TRBJ2-6	.	TRBD1
CASSLVGQGDTEAFF	TGCGCCAGCAGCTTGGTGGGACAGGGGGACACTGAAGCTTTCTTT	TRBV5-1	TRBJ1-1	.	TRBD1
CATLPATGFTGELFF	TGTGCCACACTGCCGGCGACAGGGTTTACCGGGGAGCTGTTTTTT	TRBV6-1	TRBJ2-2	.	TRBD1
CASSPPPREQFF	TGTGCCAGCAGTCCGCCCCCGCGGGAGCAGTTCTTC	TRBV6-5	TRBJ2-1	.	.
CASRYGGGTEAFF	TGCGCCAGCAGGTATGGGGGAGGGACTGAAGCTTTCTTT	TRBV5-1	TRBJ1-1	.	.
CASSPRGVRDTEAFF	TGTGCCAGCTCACCACGGGGCGTTCGGGACACTGAAGCTTTCTTT	TRBV18	TRBJ1-1	.	.
CASSLTRGGEKLFF	TGCGCCAGCAGCTTGACCAGGGGTGGGGAAAAACTGTTTTTT	TRBV5-1	TRBJ1-4	.	.
CASSAAGAGTGELFF	TGTGCCAGCAGCGCGGCGGGGGCGGGGACCGGGGAGCTGTTTTTT	TRBV9	TRBJ2-2	.	.
CASSQAGRTAEAFF	TGTGCCAGCAGCCAAGCCGGCAGGACAGCTGAAGCTTTCTTT	TRBV3-1/TRBV3-2	TRBJ1-1	.	.
CASSQETYGYTF	TGTGCCAGCAGCCAAGAGACATATGGCTACACCTTC	TRBV3-1/TRBV3-2	TRBJ1-2	.	.